The rows below give T cell receptor beta chains drawn from one sample of a study of control samples from healthy donors and cancer patients. Using immunoSEQ multiplex PCR, the repertoire was profiled, and TCRdb retains in-frame clones only, with some absent. This table has about 140,000 clones, roughly 92% appearing once. Sequencing used blood. These receptors all come from a man younger than 40 in good health. The CDR3 runs from the conserved cysteine through the conserved F or W. Each record gives: CDR3 length, V gene, J gene, clone size, D gene, CDR3 protein, CDR3 DNA. A D gene is named only where the DNA matches it firmly. Expanded clones get a size class; other rows say once, few or many, or leave the size out.

16	TRBV27	TRBJ2-6	NA	NA	CASTAGDYSGANVLTF	TGTGCCAGCACGGCAGGGGACTACTCTGGGGCCAACGTCCTGACTTTC
12	TRBV28	TRBJ1-2	NA	TRBD1	CASSTGALGYTF	TGTGCCAGCTCGACAGGGGCATTGGGCTACACCTTC
13	TRBV29-1	TRBJ2-2	NA	NA	CSVTSENTGELFF	TGCAGCGTAACGAGCGAGAACACCGGGGAGCTGTTTTTT
14	TRBV2	TRBJ1-5	NA	NA	CASSVSGRNQPQHF	TGTGCCAGCAGCGTGTCGGGCCGTAATCAGCCCCAGCATTTT
11	TRBV10-3	TRBJ2-1	NA	TRBD2	CAIGTSGEQFF	TGTGCCATCGGTACTAGCGGGGAGCAGTTCTTC
15	TRBV4-2	TRBJ2-1	NA	TRBD2	CASSPTGTSINEQFF	TGTGCCAGCAGCCCTACCGGGACTAGCATAAATGAGCAGTTCTTC
18	TRBV9	TRBJ2-2	NA	TRBD2	CASSGSSGRANNPGELFF	TGTGCCAGCAGCGGGTCTAGCGGGAGGGCCAATAATCCCGGGGAGCTGTTTTTT
15	TRBV19	TRBJ2-5	NA	NA	CASRQMSGPQETQYF	TGTGCCAGTAGACAAATGTCGGGTCCCCAGGAGACCCAGTACTTC
15	TRBV9	TRBJ2-6	few	NA	CASSAQVSGANVLTF	TGTGCCAGCAGCGCGCAGGTCTCTGGGGCCAACGTCCTGACTTTC
17	TRBV7-9	TRBJ2-2	NA	NA	CASRPKLVSVDTGELFF	TGTGCCAGCAGGCCCAAGCTAGTTTCGGTCGACACCGGGGAGCTGTTTTTT
14	TRBV28	TRBJ2-3	few	NA	CASSFRGFIDTQYF	TGTGCCAGCAGTTTCCGAGGTTTTATAGATACGCAGTATTTT
15	TRBV5-1	TRBJ2-1	few	TRBD1	CASIPGQAHIDEQFF	TGCGCCAGCATCCCGGGACAGGCACATATCGATGAGCAGTTCTTC
14	TRBV28	TRBJ2-7	NA	NA	CASSRHRGGYEQYF	TGTGCCAGCAGTCGCCACAGGGGAGGATACGAGCAGTACTTC